This TCR beta chain came from a study of T cell responses to AZD1222 COVID-19 vaccine. Study-level background: Analysis merged second doses at about 4 or about 12 weeks. Study-wide results and limits: Distributed over spike, vaccine-associated CD4 TCRs predominated at 160-218 and 743-854. Nearly half of spike-specific TCRs reportedly target variant regions that are unmutated in the B.1.351 and B.1.1.7 variants. The donor cohort was predominantly white British with a female majority, and clonal diversity may have been underestimated.

A note on this clone: Antigen specificity is unknown.

Generated by immunoSEQ multiplex PCR, the TCRdb table keeps only in-frame clones and is missing some. Altogether about 120,000 clones are present, around 87% being singletons, with the ten largest covering 8.5% to 12%. J lost 2 bases, V lost 5 bases, and 2 bases had no gene match. Per the germline V gene, CDR1 is SGHTA and CDR2 is FQGTGA. The CDR3 spans 13 residues. Sequences were derived from peripheral blood, sampled on day 0 of AZD1222 vaccination. The sequence was collected from an adult in good health. The V call is TRBV7-3, the J call TRBJ2-7; 8 bases map to TRBD2. Written as DNA, the CDR3 is TGTGCCAGCAGCAGGGGACTAGCCTACGAGCAGTACTTC. Translating it yields CASSRGLAYEQYF.